A single sample gave rise to the 12 T cell receptor beta chains below, sequenced in a study of T cells in localized non-small cell lung cancer (dated by TCRdb to between 2020 and 2021). Library construction relied on the immunoSEQ multiplex PCR assay. TCRdb retrieved this table from immuneACCESS and kept in-frame rearrangements only. Not all clones are present; in checked studies, unresolved V genes account for under half, and no reason is known for the remainder. The sample table contains over 1,100 clones; only one count was recorded for more than 20% of them. The top ten clones comprise around 20% of the sample. The specimen was normal lung tissue next to the tumor, collected before any cancer treatment. These receptors all come from a man aged 40 to 69 with stage II squamous cell lung carcinoma.

This clone was seen more than once but under ten times. The rearrangement uses TRBV19 and TRBJ1-5; possibly TRBD1 for D (6 bases). CDR3 length equals 16 residues. Between the trimmed V and J ends, which lost 6 bases and 1 base, there was a span of 16 bases. Germline loops: CDR1 LNHDA, CDR2 SQIVND (reference sequence). CDR3 sequence reads: CASRPEGGASNQPQHF. The CDR3 DNA reads TGTGCCAGTAGACCCGAGGGGGGAGCGAGCAATCAGCCCCAGCATTTT.

The chain links TRBV9 to TRBJ1-6; D is undetermined. The length of the CDR3 is 13 residues. CDR1 is SGDLS and CDR2 is YYNGEE in the germline V gene. V was shortened by 0 bases and J by 11 bases, with 9 bases between the two germline ends. The CDR3 DNA sequence: TGTGCCAGCAGCGTAGATATCCGCGCACCCCTCCACTTT. This codes for CASSVDIRAPLHF.

The chain employs TRBV9 and TRBJ2-2, with TRBD2 identical over 11 bases. Looked up from germline, CDR1 is SGDLS and CDR2 is YYNGEE. Trimming cost V 5 bases and J 6 bases; bases outside gene matches: 9. This CDR3 contains 16 residues. The CDR3 loop reads CASSPTSGRIAGELFF. The CDR3 nucleotides read TGTGCCAGCAGTCCTACTAGCGGGAGAATCGCCGGGGAGCTGTTTTTT.

The chain employs TRBV28 and TRBJ1-5; perhaps TRBD1 as D (6 bases). The V end was cut by 6 bases, the J end by 4 bases, with 13 bases between. CDR1 is MDHEN and CDR2 is SYDVKM in the germline V gene. This CDR3 has 14 amino acids. The CDR3: CASSRPGANQPQHF. The DNA of the CDR3 is TGTGCCAGCAGCCGACCAGGGGCTAATCAGCCCCAGCATTTT.

This clone was observed a few times. The chain combines TRBV28 with TRBJ2-7; TRBD1 matches at 12 bases. J lost 4 bases, V lost 6 bases, and 7 bases had no gene match. Germline V gives CDR1 MDHEN, CDR2 SYDVKM. The length of the CDR3 is 15 residues. The CDR3 loop is CASRHPGQGAYEQYF. Written as DNA, the CDR3 is TGTGCCAGCAGACATCCGGGACAGGGGGCTTACGAGCAGTACTTC.

This clone was observed a handful of times. This sequence joins TRBV29-1 and TRBJ1-1; D possibly corresponds to TRBD1 (6 bases). The CDR3 totals 12 residues. Germline V gives CDR1 SQVTM, CDR2 ANQGSEA. V lost 6 bases, J lost 4 bases, and 12 bases lay in between. In nucleotides, the CDR3 is TGCAGCGTGGGGACGGGGGCCACTGAAGCTTTCTTT. Residues: CSVGTGATEAFF.

This clone was counted between two and nine times. CDR3 sequence: CAWTKGARATEAFF. The DNA of the CDR3 is TGTGCCTGGACCAAGGGGGCGAGGGCGACTGAAGCTTTCTTT. V is TRBV30 and J is TRBJ1-1, with TRBD1 matching over 7 bases. The V segment lost 4 bases and the J segment 5 bases; nucleotides outside the gene matches: 10. The V gene's germline CDR1 is GTSNPN and CDR2 SVGIG (reference sequence). The CDR3 is made up of 14 amino acids.

The rearrangement links TRBV19 to TRBJ1-5; TRBD1 agrees at 9 bases. This CDR3 is 17 amino acids long. Germline trimming cut 0 bases from V and 9 bases from J; bases unmatched to any gene: 12. Germline loops: CDR1 LNHDA, CDR2 SQIVND (reference sequence). CDR3 in amino acids: CASSIDADRGVNRPQHF. The CDR3 nucleotides are TGTGCCAGTAGTATAGACGCTGACAGGGGGGTTAATAGGCCCCAGCATTTT. Complete variable domain (other parts from reference TRBV19 and TRBJ1-5): DGGITQSPKYLFRKEGQNVTLSCEQNLNHDAMYWYRQDPGQGLRLIYYSQIVNDFQKGDIAEGYSVSREKKESFPLTVTSAQKNPTAFYLCASSIDADRGVNRPQHFGDGTRLSIL.

This clone showed up just a few times. This chain connects TRBV7-1 to TRBJ1-1, with no clear D. TRBV7-1 qualifies as an ORF whose function is uncertain. Trimming shortened V by 6 bases and J by 0 bases, and 8 bases separated the two germline ends. CDR3 size: 13 residues. The CDR3 reads CASSLQLNTEAFF. CDR3 DNA sequence: TGTGCCAGCAGTTTACAGTTGAACACTGAAGCTTTCTTT.

This clone was seen ten or more times. The chain uses TRBV11-3 and TRBJ1-2; possible D gene TRBD1, 5 bases. The CDR3 is 17 residues long. The germline V gene encodes CDR1 SGHNT and CDR2 YENEEA. V lost 0 bases and J lost 2, with 16 bases in between. This CDR3 reads CASSLDNRRRGNYGYTF. The CDR3 DNA is TGTGCCAGCAGCTTAGACAACCGAAGGAGGGGAAACTATGGCTACACCTTC.

This clone was detected only a few times. The rearrangement joins TRBV10-3 to TRBJ1-5; the D gene is possibly TRBD1 (5 bases). This CDR3 comprises 13 residues. V gave up 2 bases and J gave up 7 bases, with 9 bases separating them. The germline V gene has CDR1 ENHRY and CDR2 SYGVKD. The CDR3, as DNA: TGTGCCATCAGTGAGGCAGGGAACCAGCCCCAGCATTTT. Translation gives CAISEAGNQPQHF.

This clone showed up just once. V and J are TRBV10-2 and TRBJ1-2; 8 nucleotides line up with TRBD1. From germline, CDR1 is WSHSY and CDR2 SAAADI. V was clipped by 0 bases and J by 6 bases; unmatched bases: 9. The CDR3 has 16 residues. The CDR3 is CASSESRDRRIDGYTF. The CDR3 nucleotides are TGCGCCAGCAGTGAGTCTAGGGACAGGCGAATAGATGGCTACACCTTC.